The rows below give T cell receptor beta chains drawn from one sample of a study of OX40 agonist ivuxolimab in advanced cancers. TCRdb keeps only in-frame clones here, not all; method: immunoSEQ multiplex PCR. The sample records 99,000 or so clones, just under 95% being singletons. Material: CD4+ or CD8+ T cells sorted from blood, obtained in a trial of the OX40 agonist ivuxolimab. The receptors were sampled from an adult with an advanced solid tumor such as melanoma, head and neck, liver or kidney cancer. The CDR3 runs from the conserved cysteine through the conserved F or W. A D gene is named only where the DNA matches it firmly. Expanded clones are given a class, and other clones once, few, many or no size at all.

clone_size,v_call,j_call,d_call,cdr3_aa,cdr3_nt
-,TRBV6-1,TRBJ2-1,-,CASGRTYNEQFF,TGTGCCTCTGGGAGAACCTACAATGAGCAGTTCTTC
-,TRBV29-1,TRBJ2-3,TRBD2,CSVERDINGPGGQYF,TGCAGCGTTGAAAGGGATATTAATGGGCCGGGAGGGCAGTATTTT
-,TRBV7-2,TRBJ2-7,-,CASSLAGTYYEQYF,TGTGCCAGCAGCTTAGCCGGGACTTACTACGAGCAGTACTTC
-,TRBV2,TRBJ1-5,-,CASRAGYNQPQHF,TGTGCCAGCAGGGCAGGTTACAATCAGCCCCAGCATTTT
-,TRBV12-5,TRBJ2-5,-,CASGLSTGGPRLMETQYF,TGTGCTAGTGGTTTAAGTACGGGGGGCCCTCGACTTATGGAGACCCAGTACTTC
-,TRBV5-1,TRBJ1-1,TRBD1,CASSAGQGTATEAFF,TGCGCCAGCAGCGCCGGACAGGGGACGGCCACTGAAGCTTTCTTT
-,TRBV25-1,TRBJ1-5,-,CASSVSGNQPQHF,TGTGCCAGCAGTGTTTCAGGGAATCAGCCCCAGCATTTT
once,TRBV6-1,TRBJ1-2,-,CASSEIRRSYGYTF,TGTGCCAGCAGTGAAATCCGGCGATCCTATGGCTACACCTTC
-,TRBV28,TRBJ2-1,TRBD2,CASREDISGDYYNEQFF,TGTGCCAGCAGGGAAGATATTAGCGGGGACTACTACAATGAGCAGTTCTTC
-,TRBV28,TRBJ1-6,-,CASRGPGRSPLHF,TGTGCCAGCAGGGGGCCCGGGAGGTCACCCCTCCACTTT
-,TRBV6-1,TRBJ1-5,-,CASRLQASSHQPQHF,TGTGCCAGCAGATTACAGGCTTCTTCGCATCAGCCCCAGCATTTT
-,TRBV5-5,TRBJ1-5,-,CANSLSESNQPQHF,TGTGCCAACAGCTTGTCCGAGAGCAATCAGCCCCAGCATTTT
-,TRBV27,TRBJ2-1,TRBD1,CASSLEQGAHNEQFF,TGTGCCAGCAGTTTAGAACAGGGGGCCCACAATGAGCAGTTCTTC
once,TRBV9,TRBJ1-1,TRBD1,CASSAGQGSEAFF,TGTGCCAGCAGCGCCGGACAGGGTTCTGAAGCTTTCTTT
-,TRBV15,TRBJ2-7,TRBD1,CATSTGDRSTYEQYF,TGTGCCACCAGCACCGGGGACAGGAGTACCTACGAGCAGTACTTC
-,TRBV7-8,TRBJ1-5,-,CASSSPAGGGNQPQHF,TGTGCCAGCAGCTCTCCCGCTGGGGGGGGCAATCAGCCCCAGCATTTT
once,TRBV28,TRBJ2-1,TRBD1,CASSPPRAGGNNEQFF,TGTGCCAGCAGTCCTCCCCGGGCAGGGGGTAACAATGAGCAGTTCTTC
-,TRBV28,TRBJ2-1,TRBD2,CASSPPGGGHYNEQFF,TGTGCCAGCAGTCCCCCGGGCGGGGGGCACTACAATGAGCAGTTCTTC
-,TRBV19,TRBJ1-5,-,CASRLSWRLDQPQHF,TGTGCCAGTAGATTAAGTTGGCGCCTCGATCAGCCCCAGCATTTT
-,TRBV10-3,TRBJ2-2,-,CAISENSGGTGELFF,TGTGCCATCAGTGAAAACTCAGGCGGTACCGGGGAGCTGTTTTTT
-,TRBV9,TRBJ2-6,-,CASSFGQSGANVLTF,TGTGCCAGCAGCTTCGGACAGTCTGGGGCCAACGTCCTGACTTTC
-,TRBV28,TRBJ1-4,TRBD1,CASGTGAEKLFF,TGTGCCAGCGGGACAGGGGCTGAAAAACTGTTTTTT
-,TRBV6-5,TRBJ1-4,-,CASRLDPAGEKLFF,TGTGCCAGCAGACTCGACCCGGCAGGGGAAAAACTGTTTTTT
-,TRBV9,TRBJ2-6,-,CASSLQGAGANVLTF,TGTGCCAGCAGCTTACAGGGAGCTGGGGCCAACGTCCTGACTTTC
-,TRBV27,TRBJ2-1,-,CASSRMTGGNRNEQFF,TGTGCCAGCAGTCGAATGACGGGGGGCAACCGCAATGAGCAGTTCTTC